Below, one TCR beta chain is given with its context. Primers: 60 Vbeta forward and 13 Jbeta reverse. Some clones are missing from TCRdb's copy, which holds only in-frame ones; the method was immunoSEQ multiplex PCR. The sample lists tens of thousands of clones; approximately 80% were seen once. The source of the sample is a study of cytomegalovirus exposure and HLA in healthy donors. The CDR3 is 16 amino acids. In germline, CDR1 is SGHTS, CDR2 YDEGEE. The V and J ends lost 3 bases and 4 bases, in that order; junction bases with no gene match: 7. The receptor was isolated from a woman younger than 35 in good health and CMV-seropositive. Sequences were obtained from PBMCs. The rearrangement joins TRBV5-8 to TRBJ1-6; 7 nucleotides align to TRBD1. The CDR3 sequence is CASSSATGAYNSPLHF. CDR3 DNA: TGTGCCAGCAGCTCTGCTACAGGGGCTTATAATTCACCCCTCCACTTT.